One and the same sample provided the 14 T cell receptor beta chains below, sequenced in a study of neurological immune-mediated disorders. MiXCR was run by TCRdb on the 5' RACE reads, yielding one entry per CDR3 protein. The profile shows about 50,000 distinct CDR3 sequences, approximately 15% of them singletons. The sequencing input was PBMCs. Source of these receptors: a man aged 60 to 69 in good health.

This clonotype was recorded at least ten times. This chain uses TRBV18 with TRBJ2-1; D remains unclear. The CDR3 has 12 residues. Trimming removed 2 bases from V and 13 bases from J, with 12 bases in between. CDR1 is KGHSH and CDR2 is LQKENI in the germline V gene. CDR3 nucleotides: TGTGCCAGCTCACCAGGTGGGGAAGTACAGTTCTTC. Its translation: CASSPGGEVQFF.

Of note for this clonotype: This may arise from a read error, as a much more abundant clone is one base away. The V and J genes are TRBV5-1 and TRBJ2-1; TRBD1 or TRBD2 may be the D gene (6 bases each). The CDR3 is made up of 15 amino acids. Germline-derived CDR1 and CDR2 are SGHRS and YFSETQ. V shed 5 bases and J shed 8 bases, with 20 bases lying between them. CDR3 protein: CASRPVSNREDEQFF. CDR3 bases: TGCGCCAGCAGACCGGTGTCCAACAGGGAGGATGAGCAGTTCTTC.

This clonotype appeared many times. The rearrangement joins TRBV7-2 to TRBJ1-6, with unresolved D. V was cut by 5 bases and J by 5 bases, with 7 bases left in between. The CDR3 runs to 13 residues. In germline, CDR1 is SGHTA, CDR2 FQGNSA. This CDR3 reads CASSAVDNSPLHF. The CDR3 DNA follows: TGTGCCAGCAGCGCAGTGGATAATTCACCCCTCCACTTT.

This clonotype was seen once. This chain links TRBV12-3 or TRBV12-4 with TRBJ2-5; TRBD2 matches at 7 bases. This CDR3 comprises 15 residues. J lost 1 base, V lost 6 bases, and 8 bases had no gene match. The CDR3 is CASSLQGTIQETQYF. The CDR3 DNA follows: TGTGCCAGCAGCCTACAAGGGACTATCCAAGAGACCCAGTACTTC.

In this sample, this clonotype turned up many times. The chain employs TRBV10-3 and TRBJ1-2; no definite D call. The CDR3 extends over 15 amino acids. Trimming left V 6 bases short and J 6 bases short, with 20 bases between. Germline V gene lookup returns CDR1 ENHRY and CDR2 SYGVKD. Written as DNA, the CDR3 is TGTGCCATCAGGGCTGTGGGAGAAGGGTATCATGGCTACACCTTC. It codes for CAIRAVGEGYHGYTF.

This clonotype was counted at least ten times. CDR3 amino acids: CASTLGLAGVHEQYF. DNA for the CDR3: TGTGCCAGCACCTTGGGTCTAGCGGGAGTCCACGAGCAGTACTTC. This chain links TRBV28 with TRBJ2-7, with 10 bases identical to TRBD2. The CDR3 runs 15 residues. Germline V CDR1 and CDR2: MDHEN, SYDVKM. V lost 7 bases to trimming and J lost 5 bases; unmatched junction nucleotides: 11.

Many counts were recorded for this clonotype. This rearrangement joins TRBV6-5 to TRBJ2-7; either TRBD1 or TRBD2 may supply D (6 bases each). Germline V CDR1 and CDR2: MNHEY, SVGAGI. The CDR3 is 13 amino acids. V was cut by 2 bases and J by 7 bases, with 12 bases left in between. As DNA, the CDR3 is TGTGCCAGCAGTTACGGGGGGCGACGGGAGCAGTACTTC. This sequence encodes CASSYGGRREQYF.

In its sample, this clonotype was seen many times. The genes are TRBV21-1 and TRBJ1-3; the table names TRBD1, a call not compared with the DNA. TRBV21-1 is a pseudogene. CDR3 length: 19 residues. CDR3 nucleotides: TGTGCCAGCAGCAAAGCGCGGGGGCAGGGAAGGAGGGGAAGAAACACCATATATTTT. Protein: CASSKARGQGRRGRNTIYF.

This clonotype appeared many times. This chain links TRBV10-3 with TRBJ2-1, with TRBD2 matching over 10 bases. Trimming took 6 bases from V and 4 from J; bases not matched to a gene: 6. The CDR3 runs to 15 residues. Germline V lookup: CDR1 ENHRY, CDR2 SYGVKD. The chain's CDR3 is CAISGSGRTYNEQFF. The CDR3 coding sequence is TGTGCCATCAGCGGTAGCGGGAGGACTTACAATGAGCAGTTCTTC.

At least ten counts were recorded for this clonotype. The chain recombines TRBV3-1 with TRBJ2-2; 9 bases match TRBD2. The V and J ends lost 1 base and 0 bases, in that order; junction bases with no gene match: 6. The CDR3 has 18 residues. Germline-derived CDR1 and CDR2 are LGHDT and YNNKEL (reference sequence). The CDR3, as DNA: TGTGCCAGCAGCCAAGGCCTAGCGGGACGCTCGAACACCGGGGAGCTGTTTTTT. Translation gives CASSQGLAGRSNTGELFF. Variable domain in full (rest from reference TRBV3-1 and TRBJ2-2): DTAVSQTPKYLVTQMGNDKSIKCEQNLGHDTMYWYKQDSKKFLKIMFSYNNKELIINETVPNRFSPKSPDKAHLNLHINSLELGDSAVYFCASSQGLAGRSNTGELFFGEGSRLTVL.

There are many counts of this clonotype. V gene TRBV5-1 combines with J gene TRBJ2-5; D is unresolved. The CDR3 extends over 12 amino acids. Deletions cut 0 bases from V and 2 bases from J, with 2 bases between. Germline lookup yields CDR1 SGHRS and CDR2 YFSETQ. CDR3 bases: TGCGCCAGCAGCTTGGGACAAGAGACCCAGTACTTC. Its translation is CASSLGQETQYF.

This clonotype was counted ten times or more. The rearrangement uses TRBV5-5 and TRBJ2-7; D is unresolved. Trimming removed 2 bases from V and 0 bases from J, with 6 bases in between. CDR1 SGHKS and CDR2 YYEKEE come from the germline V gene (reference sequence). The CDR3 runs 13 residues. The chain's CDR3 is CASSFYTSYEQYF. In DNA form, the CDR3 reads TGTGCCAGCAGCTTTTACACCTCCTACGAGCAGTACTTC. Combining the CDR3 with reference TRBV5-5 and TRBJ2-7 gives the whole variable domain DAGVTQSPTHLIKTRGQQVTLRCSPISGHKSVSWYQQVLGQGPQFIFQYYEKEERGRGNFPDRFSARQFPNYSSELNVNALLLGDSALYLCASSFYTSYEQYFGPGTRLTVT.

This clonotype was recorded many times. This sequence joins TRBV5-1 and TRBJ1-4; maybe TRBD1 (6 bases). Per the germline V gene, CDR1 is SGHRS and CDR2 is YFSETQ. The length of the CDR3 is 16 residues. V gave up 1 base and J gave up 8 bases, with 18 bases separating them. This chain's CDR3 is CASSLLPTGQGEKLFF. As DNA, the CDR3 is TGCGCCAGCAGCTTGTTGCCCACGGGCCAGGGGGAAAAACTGTTTTTT. The whole variable domain, filled in from reference TRBV5-1 and TRBJ1-4, reads KAGVTQTPRYLIKTRGQQVTLSCSPISGHRSVSWYQQTPGQGLQFLFEYFSETQRNKGNFPGRFSGRQFSNSRSEMNVSTLELGDSALYLCASSLLPTGQGEKLFFGSGTQLSVL.

This clonotype came up many times. The rearrangement uses TRBV5-1 and TRBJ2-1, with 8 bases lining up with TRBD2. J lost 7 bases, V lost 0 bases, and 6 bases had no gene match. CDR3 length equals 15 residues. Per germline, CDR1 SGHRS and CDR2 YFSETQ. CDR3 bases: TGCGCCAGCAGCTTGGAAGCGGGAGATGGGAATGAGCAGTTCTTC. It is translated as CASSLEAGDGNEQFF.